The 30 T cell receptor beta chains below all came from one sample that was sequenced in a study of blood T cell repertoires in COVID-19. Measured with immunoSEQ multiplex PCR; TCRdb has only the in-frame clones, and not every one. The sample includes roughly 220,000 clones, approximately 90% of them seen just once. The sequenced sample was peripheral blood. Receptors originate from a woman aged 50 to 60 with COVID-19, enrolled during active disease.

This sequence joins TRBV6-5 and TRBJ2-6, with no clear D. CDR1 and CDR2 from the germline V gene are MNHEY and SVGAGI. CDR3 length equals 15 residues. Trimming cost V 2 bases and J 1 base, with 6 bases left between them. CDR3 protein: CASSYGRSGANVLTF. In DNA, the CDR3 is TGTGCCAGCAGTTACGGCCGATCTGGGGCCAACGTCCTGACTTTC.

The V call is TRBV5-4, the J call TRBJ2-3; the match to TRBD2 covers 7 bases. CDR1 SGHNT and CDR2 YYREEE come from the germline V gene (reference sequence). The CDR3 is made up of 16 amino acids. V trimming: 2 bases; J trimming: 4 bases; junction bases outside the gene matches: 10. The chain's CDR3 is CASSFPRGSGADTQYF. The CDR3 region has the DNA TGTGCCAGCAGCTTCCCCCGGGGGAGCGGGGCAGATACGCAGTATTTT.

The sample holds one count of this clone. The chain has TRBV6-6 and TRBJ1-2; D is uncertain. In germline, CDR1 is MNHNY, CDR2 SVGAGI (reference sequence). V was shortened by 4 bases and J by 5 bases, with 14 bases between the two germline ends. The CDR3 runs to 14 residues. The CDR3 sequence: CASSLAPTSYGYTF. Here the CDR3 DNA reads TGTGCCAGCAGTTTAGCCCCGACCTCTTATGGCTACACCTTC.

The chain employs TRBV30 and TRBJ2-4, with 11 nucleotides matching TRBD2. Germline loops: CDR1 GTSNPN, CDR2 SVGIG (reference sequence). This CDR3 has 13 amino acids. J was trimmed by 10 bases and V by 0 bases; bases with no gene match: 2. The DNA for the CDR3 is TGTGCCTGGAGTGTCTCTAGCGGGGGGATTCAGTACTTC. This sequence encodes CAWSVSSGGIQYF.

The chain has TRBV6-5 and TRBJ1-2; tentatively, D is TRBD1 (5 bases). The CDR3 sequence is 14 residues long. The germline V gene encodes CDR1 MNHEY and CDR2 SVGAGI. The V end lost 6 bases, the J end lost 4 bases, and 15 bases lay between the germline ends. Written as DNA, the CDR3 is TGTGCCAGCAGCCTTGACAGATGGACCTATGGCTACACCTTC. Amino acid sequence: CASSLDRWTYGYTF.

This clone was detected once. The V call is TRBV6-5, the J call TRBJ2-2; 7 bases agree with TRBD2. Germline CDR1 and CDR2: MNHEY and SVGAGI. The CDR3 consists of 14 residues. V lost 2 bases and J lost 6; bases outside the gene matches: 3. The CDR3 region has the DNA TGTGCCAGCAGTTACCTCGGGAGGTCCGGGGAGCTGTTTTTT. Translation gives CASSYLGRSGELFF.

V usage is TRBV5-1 and J usage is TRBJ2-1; a possible D gene is TRBD1 (6 bases). Germline loops: CDR1 SGHRS, CDR2 YFSETQ. CDR3 length: 15 residues. V lost 4 bases and J lost 0, with 11 bases in between. As DNA, the CDR3 is TGCGCCAGCAGCCCCCACAGGGACTCCTACAATGAGCAGTTCTTC. This codes for CASSPHRDSYNEQFF.

This sequence joins TRBV10-3 and TRBJ2-1; 7 bases are a match to TRBD2. The ends lost 6 bases at V and 6 bases at J; junction bases unmatched: 8. CDR1 is ENHRY and CDR2 is SYGVKD in the germline V gene. The CDR3 extends over 14 amino acids. The CDR3 nucleotides read TGTGCCATCAGGGCGGGGGACCTTCGCAATGAGCAGTTCTTC. This codes for CAIRAGDLRNEQFF.

The CDR3 loop is CASSMGGVSLGNEQYF. The CDR3 DNA reads as TGTGCCAGTAGTATGGGGGGGGTCTCGCTCGGGAACGAGCAGTACTTC. This chain joins TRBV19 and TRBJ2-7; 7 nucleotides line up with TRBD2. The V gene's germline CDR1 is LNHDA and CDR2 SQIVND (reference sequence). The CDR3 contains 16 residues. Trimming removed 3 bases from V and 5 bases from J; junction bases left unmatched: 13.

The chain combines TRBV2 with TRBJ2-7; possibly TRBD1 for D (5 bases). Germline loops: CDR1 SNHLY, CDR2 FYNNEI. V was pared by 0 bases and J by 4 bases, with 7 bases between. CDR3 length equals 13 residues. The CDR3 is CASSEAYRYEQYV. CDR3 bases: TGTGCCAGCAGTGAAGCGTACAGGTACGAGCAGTACGTC.

The chain employs TRBV19 and TRBJ2-1; possibly TRBD2 for D (7 bases). Germline V CDR1 and CDR2: LNHDA, SQIVND (reference sequence). This CDR3 is 15 amino acids long. V lost 6 bases and J lost 6, with 18 bases in between. CDR3 protein: CASRTHREGSNEQFF. CDR3 in DNA: TGTGCCAGTAGAACTCACAGGGAGGGGAGCAATGAGCAGTTCTTC.

The chain is built from TRBV5-5 and TRBJ2-2; a possible D gene is TRBD2 (5 bases). CDR1 and CDR2 (germline): SGHKS, YYEKEE (reference sequence). Trimming pared 1 base from V and 4 bases from J, leaving 14 bases between. This CDR3 contains 16 residues. CDR3 bases: TGTGCCAGCAGCTTGTTTTCGGGTGCGGGCACCGGGGAGCTGTTTTTT. Translated: CASSLFSGAGTGELFF.

This rearrangement joins TRBV10-2 to TRBJ2-5; weak D call: TRBD1 (6 bases). Trimming stripped 7 bases from V and 4 bases from J, with 13 bases between. There are 13 residues in the CDR3. The germline gives CDR1 WSHSY, CDR2 SAAADI. The CDR3 loop is CASTRRGGETQYF. The CDR3 DNA reads TGCGCCAGCACTAGAAGAGGGGGAGAGACCCAGTACTTC.

The V call is TRBV27, the J call TRBJ2-5; 13 nucleotides match TRBD2. The germline gives CDR1 MNHEY, CDR2 SMNVEV (reference sequence). The CDR3 covers 16 residues. V lost 4 bases and J lost 4; bases outside the gene matches: 6. In nucleotides, the CDR3 is TGTGCCAGCAGTTCGACTAGCGGGGGGCCACGAGAGACCCAGTACTTC. It is translated as CASSSTSGGPRETQYF.

The chain is built from TRBV24-1 and TRBJ1-5; D not certain. Per the germline V gene, CDR1 is KGHDR and CDR2 is SFDVKD. Trimming shortened V by 3 bases and J by 5 bases, and 10 bases separated the two germline ends. The CDR3 is 14 residues long. CDR3 region: CATSDPGNDQPQHF. CDR3 DNA sequence: TGTGCCACCAGTGATCCCGGGAACGATCAGCCCCAGCATTTT.

The chain uses TRBV5-3 and TRBJ1-1; D remains ambiguous. TRBV5-3 is an open reading frame whose function is uncertain. The V and J ends lost 7 bases and 1 base respectively, with 14 bases between them. The CDR3 contains 14 residues. The CDR3, as DNA: TGTGCCAGACGCGGGATGGGCGGGAACACTGAAGCTTTCTTT. Amino acid sequence: CARRGMGGNTEAFF.

V usage is TRBV10-3 and J usage is TRBJ1-1, with 11 bases that match TRBD1. V shed 7 bases, J shed 3 bases, and the junction held 4 bases outside the gene matches. Per germline, CDR1 ENHRY and CDR2 SYGVKD. This CDR3 has 14 amino acids. The CDR3 sequence is CAITGQGADTEAFF. As DNA, the CDR3 is TGTGCCATCACTGGACAGGGGGCGGACACTGAAGCTTTCTTT.

The J gene is TRBJ1-3, the V gene TRBV28; 10 bases agree with TRBD1. The germline gives CDR1 MDHEN, CDR2 SYDVKM. The CDR3 contains 14 residues. V lost 4 bases to trimming and J lost 7 bases; unmatched junction nucleotides: 4. The CDR3 spells CASSSGQGTNTIYF. CDR3 in DNA: TGTGCCAGCAGTTCGGGACAGGGGACGAACACCATATATTTT.

This clone was seen a handful of times. The chain joins TRBV6-1 to TRBJ1-2; D is unclear. This CDR3 comprises 14 residues. V gave up 2 bases and J gave up 8 bases, with 15 bases separating them. Germline CDR1 reads MNHNS; CDR2 reads SASEGT. The CDR3 is CASSERGLLRGYTF. DNA of the CDR3: TGTGCCAGCAGTGAAAGAGGGCTGCTGAGAGGCTACACCTTC.

This chain uses TRBV6-2 or TRBV6-3 with TRBJ2-2; TRBD2 matches at 12 bases. The junction had 10 bases not matched to a gene; V was cut back by 6 bases and J by 5 bases. The CDR3 totals 17 residues. Germline V gives CDR1 MNHEY, CDR2 SVGEGT. This chain's CDR3 is CASSPILLAGGTGELFF. As DNA, the CDR3 is TGTGCCAGCAGCCCTATCCTACTAGCGGGGGGAACCGGGGAGCTGTTTTTT.

The V call is TRBV19, the J call TRBJ1-6; TRBD1 aligns across 8 bases. Trimming took 4 bases from V and 3 from J; bases not matched to a gene: 8. The CDR3 is 17 amino acids. Germline V gene lookup returns CDR1 LNHDA and CDR2 SQIVND (reference sequence). The CDR3 nucleotides are TGTGCCAGTAGTACTGGAGGACAGGGCCGCTATAATTCACCCCTCCACTTT. Translation: CASSTGGQGRYNSPLHF.

V and J are TRBV6-5 and TRBJ1-1, with 7 bases lining up with TRBD1. The germline gives CDR1 MNHEY, CDR2 SVGAGI. This CDR3 contains 13 residues. The J segment lost 0 bases and the V segment lost 6 bases, leaving 1 base of the junction unmatched. This CDR3 reads CASRQGLNTEAFF. CDR3 bases: TGTGCCAGCAGACAGGGGTTGAACACTGAAGCTTTCTTT.

The chain carries TRBV19 and TRBJ2-3, with TRBD1 identical over 10 bases. V shed 6 bases, J shed 6 bases, and the junction held 12 bases outside the gene matches. Germline V gives CDR1 LNHDA, CDR2 SQIVND (reference sequence). The CDR3 contains 16 residues. The CDR3 region is CASSRRQGANLDTQYF. In DNA, the CDR3 is TGTGCCAGTAGCAGAAGACAGGGGGCTAATTTGGATACGCAGTATTTT.

The table lists this clone with a few counts. This chain connects TRBV18 to TRBJ2-5, with D perhaps TRBD1 (6 bases). V was shortened by 4 bases and J by 2 bases, with 17 bases between the two germline ends. This CDR3 is built from 16 residues. Germline CDR1 KGHSH, CDR2 LQKENI. The CDR3 sequence is CASSRGGRAAQETQYF. CDR3 nucleotides: TGTGCCAGCTCACGAGGGGGAAGGGCGGCTCAAGAGACCCAGTACTTC.

The CDR3 sequence: CASSGDRGQETQYF. The CDR3 DNA follows: TGTGCCAGCAGCGGGGACAGGGGGCAAGAGACCCAGTACTTC. The chain carries TRBV7-9 and TRBJ2-5; TRBD1 matches 11 bases. This CDR3 is 14 amino acids long. V was pared by 5 bases and J by 2 bases, with 1 base of the junction left unmatched. Looked up from germline, CDR1 is SEHNR and CDR2 is FQNEAQ (reference sequence).

This clone was observed a few times. This chain connects TRBV19 to TRBJ1-1; D might be TRBD1 (5 bases). Germline CDR1 reads LNHDA; CDR2 reads SQIVND (reference sequence). V lost 7 bases and J lost 0, with 12 bases in between. The CDR3 runs to 14 residues. In DNA, the CDR3 is TGTGCCAGTACGTGGCAGGGCGTGAACACTGAAGCTTTCTTT. Encoded protein: CASTWQGVNTEAFF.

The CDR3 reads CASSPRDSSFSQPQHF. CDR3 nucleotide sequence: TGTGCCAGCAGCCCTCGGGACAGTTCTTTTAGTCAGCCCCAGCATTTT. The chain couples TRBV6-2 or TRBV6-3 to TRBJ1-5; 7 bases line up with TRBD1. This CDR3 is built from 16 residues. The V segment lost 6 bases and the J segment 6 bases; nucleotides outside the gene matches: 14. The germline V gene has CDR1 MNHEY and CDR2 SVGEGT.

In this sample, this clone turned up once. The CDR3 DNA is TGTGCCAGTAGTCCCAGGGGGATTATTGAGACCCAGTACTTC. It translates to CASSPRGIIETQYF. The chain couples TRBV19 to TRBJ2-5; 7 nucleotides align to TRBD1. V was pared by 5 bases and J by 5 bases, with 8 bases of the junction left unmatched. The length of the CDR3 is 14 residues. Germline V gives CDR1 LNHDA, CDR2 SQIVND (reference sequence).

The chain couples TRBV5-1 to TRBJ1-6; 8 bases align to TRBD1. The V gene end was trimmed by 4 bases and the J gene end by 7 bases; junction bases not matched to a gene: 10. CDR3 length: 16 amino acids. CDR1 is SGHRS, CDR2 YFSETQ, per germline. CDR3 residues: CASSPRDRFDNSPLHF. The CDR3 nucleotides are TGCGCCAGCAGCCCGCGGGACAGGTTCGACAATTCACCCCTCCACTTT.

The CDR3 protein is CASSLAGGINEQFF. CDR3 nucleotide sequence: TGTGCCAGCAGTTTAGCGGGGGGGATCAATGAGCAGTTCTTC. This chain joins TRBV2 and TRBJ2-1, with TRBD2 matching over 11 bases. The trim removed 5 bases at V and 6 bases at J, leaving 3 bases unmatched. The CDR3 length is 14 residues. Germline CDR1 reads SNHLY; CDR2 reads FYNNEI.